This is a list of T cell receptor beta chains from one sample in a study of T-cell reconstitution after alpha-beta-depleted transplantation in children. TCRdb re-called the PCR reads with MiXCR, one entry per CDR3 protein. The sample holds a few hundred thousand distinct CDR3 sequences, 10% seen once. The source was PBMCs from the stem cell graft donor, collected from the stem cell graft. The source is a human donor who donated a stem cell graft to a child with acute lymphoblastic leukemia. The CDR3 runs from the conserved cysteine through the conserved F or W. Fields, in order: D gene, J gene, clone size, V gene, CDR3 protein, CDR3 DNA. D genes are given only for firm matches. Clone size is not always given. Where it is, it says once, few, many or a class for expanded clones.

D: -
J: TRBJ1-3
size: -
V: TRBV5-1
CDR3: CASSIDTFSGNTIYF
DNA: TGCGCCAGCAGCATCGACACCTTCTCTGGAAACACCATATATTTT

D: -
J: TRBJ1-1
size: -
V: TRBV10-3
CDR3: CAIRPGENTEAFF
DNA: TGTGCCATCCGACCCGGGGAGAACACTGAAGCTTTCTTT

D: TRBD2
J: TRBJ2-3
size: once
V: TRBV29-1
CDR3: CSVVGSGGRTDTQYF
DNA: TGCAGCGTGGTGGGTAGCGGGGGTCGCACAGATACGCAGTATTTT

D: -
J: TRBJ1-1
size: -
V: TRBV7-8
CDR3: CASSFRLGTEAFF
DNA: TGTGCCAGCAGCTTCAGGTTAGGCACTGAAGCTTTCTTT

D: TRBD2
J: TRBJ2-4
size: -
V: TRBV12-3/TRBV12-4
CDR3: CASSLLLAGVNIQYF
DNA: TGTGCCAGCAGTTTATTGCTAGCGGGAGTTAACATTCAGTACTTC

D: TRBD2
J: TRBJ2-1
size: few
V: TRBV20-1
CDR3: CSARSGSRDNEQFF
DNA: TGCAGTGCTAGAAGCGGGAGCCGCGACAATGAGCAGTTCTTC

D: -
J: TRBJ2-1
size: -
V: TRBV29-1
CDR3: CSALDYVNEQFF
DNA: TGCAGCGCCCTGGACTATGTCAATGAGCAGTTCTTC

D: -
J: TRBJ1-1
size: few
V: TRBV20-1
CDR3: CSANRALNTEAFF
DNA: TGCAGTGCCAACCGGGCCCTGAACACTGAAGCTTTCTTT

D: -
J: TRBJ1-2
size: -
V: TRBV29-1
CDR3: CSATRPGSYGYTF
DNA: TGCAGCGCTACCCGTCCTGGGTCCTATGGCTACACCTTC

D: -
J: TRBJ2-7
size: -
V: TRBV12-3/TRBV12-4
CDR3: CASSLSGRIHEQYF
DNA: TGTGCCAGCAGTCTAAGTGGTAGAATCCACGAGCAGTACTTC

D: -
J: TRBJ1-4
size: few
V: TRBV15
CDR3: CATSPTRAEEKLFF
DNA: TGTGCCACCAGTCCGACCCGGGCTGAGGAAAAACTGTTTTTT

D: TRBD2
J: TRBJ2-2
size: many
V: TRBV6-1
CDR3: CASSPWTSGAGELFF
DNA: TGTGCCAGCAGTCCCTGGACTAGCGGGGCCGGGGAGCTGTTTTTT

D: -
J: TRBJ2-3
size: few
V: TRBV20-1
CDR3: CSAISYPTDTQYF
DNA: TGCAGTGCTATTTCCTACCCCACAGATACGCAGTATTTT

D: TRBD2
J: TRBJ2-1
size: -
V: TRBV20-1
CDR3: CSASWGLAGGNEQFF
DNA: TGCAGTGCTAGCTGGGGACTAGCGGGAGGCAATGAGCAGTTCTTC

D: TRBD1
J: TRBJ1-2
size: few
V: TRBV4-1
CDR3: CASSQHGQGRPGTNYGYTF
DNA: TGCGCCAGCAGCCAGCACGGACAGGGCAGACCGGGTACTAACTATGGCTACACCTTC

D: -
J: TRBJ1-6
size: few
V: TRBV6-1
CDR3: CASSEAGGQGSPLHF
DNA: TGTGCCAGCAGTGAAGCGGGGGGGCAGGGTTCACCCCTCCACTTT

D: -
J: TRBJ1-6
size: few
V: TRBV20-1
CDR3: CSAAYRAGYSPLHF
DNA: TGCAGTGCGGCCTACAGGGCCGGTTATTCACCCCTCCACTTT

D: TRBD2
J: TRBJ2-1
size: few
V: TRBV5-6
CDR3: CASSLVYRTSGDYNEQFF
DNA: TGTGCCAGCAGCTTGGTGTATAGGACTAGCGGAGACTACAATGAGCAGTTCTTC

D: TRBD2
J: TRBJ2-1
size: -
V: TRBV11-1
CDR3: CASSTVLLAGEGQGSYNEQFF
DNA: TGTGCCAGCAGCACCGTCCTACTAGCGGGAGAAGGTCAGGGTTCCTACAATGAGCAGTTCTTC

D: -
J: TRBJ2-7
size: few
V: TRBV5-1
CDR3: CASSLGGPLGEQYF
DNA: TGCGCCAGCAGCTTGGGAGGCCCCTTGGGCGAGCAGTACTTC

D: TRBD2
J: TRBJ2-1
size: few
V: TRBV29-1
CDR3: CSAIGTSGSSYNEQFF
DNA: TGCAGCGCGATCGGGACTAGCGGGAGCTCCTACAATGAGCAGTTCTTC

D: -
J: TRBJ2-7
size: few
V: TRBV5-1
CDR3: CASSLRALGTYEQYF
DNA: TGCGCCAGCAGCTTAAGAGCGTTAGGAACCTACGAGCAGTACTTC

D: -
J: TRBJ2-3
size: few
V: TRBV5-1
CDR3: CASSPAGYTDTQYF
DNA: TGCGCCAGCAGCCCGGCGGGGTACACAGATACGCAGTATTTT

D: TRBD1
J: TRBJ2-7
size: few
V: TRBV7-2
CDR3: CASSYRDSEGVVF
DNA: TGTGCCAGCAGCTACCGGGACAGTGAGGGGGTGGTCTTC

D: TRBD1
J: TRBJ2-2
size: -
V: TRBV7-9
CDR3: CASSERQGASNTGELFF
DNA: TGTGCCAGCAGCGAGAGACAGGGGGCCTCGAACACCGGGGAGCTGTTTTTT

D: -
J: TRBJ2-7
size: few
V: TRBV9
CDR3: CASSVAPSPHEQYF
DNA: TGTGCCAGCAGCGTAGCTCCGTCTCCGCACGAGCAGTACTTC

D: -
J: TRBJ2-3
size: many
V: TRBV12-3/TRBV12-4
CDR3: CASSLQGASDTQYF
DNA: TGTGCCAGCAGTCTCCAGGGTGCCTCGGATACGCAGTATTTT

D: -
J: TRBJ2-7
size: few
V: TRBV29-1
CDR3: CSAQGGFSYEQYF
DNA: TGCAGCGCACAGGGAGGATTTTCCTACGAGCAGTACTTC

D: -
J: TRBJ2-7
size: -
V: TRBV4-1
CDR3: CASSQVQEHYEQYF
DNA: TGCGCCAGCAGCCAAGTTCAGGAACACTACGAGCAGTACTTC

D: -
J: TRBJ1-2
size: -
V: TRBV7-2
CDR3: CASSLVTDFRGYTF
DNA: TGTGCCAGCAGCTTAGTGACGGACTTTAGGGGCTACACCTTC

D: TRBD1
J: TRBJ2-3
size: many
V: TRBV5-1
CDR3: CASSPGTDTDTQYF
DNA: TGCGCCAGCAGCCCCGGGACAGATACAGATACGCAGTATTTT

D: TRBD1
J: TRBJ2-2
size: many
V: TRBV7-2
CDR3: CASRPTGGPNTGELFF
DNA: TGTGCCAGCAGACCTACAGGGGGCCCGAACACCGGGGAGCTGTTTTTT

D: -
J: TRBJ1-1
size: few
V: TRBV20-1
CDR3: CSAGGTAKAFF
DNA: TGCAGTGCTGGGGGGACGGCGAAAGCTTTCTTT

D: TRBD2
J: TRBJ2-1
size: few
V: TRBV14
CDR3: CASSQALAGVHEQFF
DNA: TGTGCCAGCAGCCAAGCACTAGCGGGAGTCCATGAGCAGTTCTTC

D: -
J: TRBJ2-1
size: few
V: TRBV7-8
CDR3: CASSLQGTSEQFF
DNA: TGTGCCAGCAGCTTACAGGGCACGAGTGAGCAGTTCTTC

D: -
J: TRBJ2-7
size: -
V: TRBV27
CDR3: CASSLAFSYEQYF
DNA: TGTGCCAGCAGTTTGGCTTTCTCCTACGAGCAGTACTTC

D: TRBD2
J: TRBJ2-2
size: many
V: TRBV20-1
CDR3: CSARTSGRTGELFF
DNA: TGCAGTGCTAGGACTAGCGGGAGGACCGGGGAGCTGTTTTTT

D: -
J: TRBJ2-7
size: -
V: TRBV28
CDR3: CASSSLTSGVWEQYF
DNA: TGTGCCAGCAGTTCTCTGACTTCCGGTGTGTGGGAGCAGTACTTC

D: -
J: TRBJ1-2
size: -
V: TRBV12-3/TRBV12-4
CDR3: CASSPGGQGLDYGYTF
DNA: TGTGCCAGCAGCCCTGGGGGGCAGGGCCTCGACTATGGCTACACCTTC

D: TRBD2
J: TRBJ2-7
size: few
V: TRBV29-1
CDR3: CSCLSGSPYEQYF
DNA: TGCAGCTGTTTAAGCGGGAGCCCCTACGAGCAGTACTTC

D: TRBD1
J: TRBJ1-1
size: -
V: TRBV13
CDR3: CASTIGQATEAFF
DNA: TGTGCCAGCACCATAGGACAGGCCACTGAAGCTTTCTTT

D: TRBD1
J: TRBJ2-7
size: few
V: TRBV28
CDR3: CASSSSGTGGQEQYF
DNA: TGTGCCAGCAGTTCCTCCGGGACAGGGGGTCAAGAGCAGTACTTC

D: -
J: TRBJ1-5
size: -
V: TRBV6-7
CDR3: CASSQTLFGEGIIEPQHF
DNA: TGTGCCAGCAGCCAGACCCTGTTCGGTGAGGGGATTATCGAGCCCCAGCATTTT

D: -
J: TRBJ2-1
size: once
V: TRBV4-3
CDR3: CASSQDATGDEQFF
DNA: TGCGCCAGCAGCCAAGATGCGACCGGCGATGAGCAGTTCTTC

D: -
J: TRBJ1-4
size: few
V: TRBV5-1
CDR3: CASGRLPGTTNEKLFF
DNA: TGCGCCAGCGGCCGCCTCCCCGGGACAACTAATGAAAAACTGTTTTTT

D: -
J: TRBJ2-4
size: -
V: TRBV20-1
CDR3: CSAPTGLSKNIQYF
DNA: TGCAGTGCCCCCACAGGGTTATCCAAAAACATTCAGTACTTC

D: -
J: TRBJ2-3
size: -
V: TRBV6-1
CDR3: CASRSLGGRDTQYF
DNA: TGTGCCAGCAGATCCCTAGGGGGGAGAGATACGCAGTATTTT

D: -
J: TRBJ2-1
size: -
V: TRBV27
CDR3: CASSLSGLYNEQFF
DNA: TGTGCCAGCAGTTTATCAGGACTCTACAATGAGCAGTTCTTC

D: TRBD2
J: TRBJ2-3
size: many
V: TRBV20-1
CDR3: CSARTSGSPDTQYF
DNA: TGCAGTGCTCGGACTAGCGGGAGCCCAGATACGCAGTATTTT

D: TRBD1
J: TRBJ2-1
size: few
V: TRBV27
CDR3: CASTTGSSYNEQFF
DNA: TGTGCCAGCACGACAGGGAGCTCCTACAATGAGCAGTTCTTC